The 17 T cell receptor beta chains reported below all come from one sample, sequenced in a study of blood T cell repertoires in COVID-19. Repertoires were generated with immunoSEQ multiplex PCR, while TCRdb's copy carries only in-frame clones and drops some. The table shows hundreds of thousands of clones, with 86% occurring only once. Sequencing input: PBMCs or T cells enriched from blood (not recorded which). The receptor source for this set is a woman aged 50 to 65 who had recovered from COVID-19.

This clone was picked up a small number of times. The rearrangement joins TRBV11-2 to TRBJ1-1; D not resolved. Germline V gene sequence: CDR1 SGHAT, CDR2 FQNNGV. CDR3 size: 14 residues. V was pared by 0 bases and J by 4 bases, with 9 bases between. DNA for the CDR3: TGTGCCAGCAGCTTAGATCCGGGGAGCACTGAAGCTTTCTTT. Residues: CASSLDPGSTEAFF.

The chain couples TRBV9 to TRBJ2-5, with 7 bases identical to TRBD2. Looked up from germline, CDR1 is SGDLS and CDR2 is YYNGEE. V gave up 4 bases and J gave up 2 bases; unmatched junction bases: 5. CDR3 size: 14 residues. CDR3 nucleotides: TGTGCCAGCAGCAGTTGGGGGGGGCAAGAGACCCAGTACTTC. Protein sequence: CASSSWGGQETQYF.

The sample holds one count of this clone. V gene TRBV10-3 combines with J gene TRBJ1-2; D is ambiguous. This CDR3 contains 15 residues. Trimming shortened V by 0 bases and J by 4 bases, and 12 bases separated the two germline ends. Per germline, CDR1 ENHRY and CDR2 SYGVKD. Written as DNA, the CDR3 is TGTGCCATCAGTGAGTCGGGCAAGAGGGTCTATGGCTACACCTTC. Protein: CAISESGKRVYGYTF.

The J gene is TRBJ1-3, the V gene TRBV30; D is unclear. V was cut by 4 bases and J by 3 bases, with 13 bases left in between. Germline CDR1 and CDR2: GTSNPN and SVGIG (reference sequence). There are 14 residues in the CDR3. As DNA, the CDR3 is TGTGCCTGGAAAGCGCACAACCGTGGAAACACCATATATTTT. It specifies CAWKAHNRGNTIYF. The variable domain in full, completed from reference TRBV30 and TRBJ1-3, reads SQTIHQWPATLVQPVGSPLSLECTVEGTSNPNLYWYRQAAGRGLQLLFYSVGIGQISSEVPQNLSASRPQDRQFILSSKKLLLSDSGFYLCAWKAHNRGNTIYFGEGSWLTVV.

The chain combines TRBV11-2 with TRBJ2-5; 8 nucleotides align to TRBD1. The CDR3 consists of 15 residues. Germline values: CDR1 SGHAT, CDR2 FQNNGV. V shed 1 base, J shed 1 base, and the junction held 2 bases outside the gene matches. The CDR3 here is CASSLGDRFQETQYF. DNA for the CDR3: TGTGCCAGCAGCTTAGGGGACAGGTTCCAAGAGACCCAGTACTTC.

There are a few counts of this clone. The chain joins TRBV5-1 to TRBJ2-5; a weak D match, TRBD1 (6 bases). Germline CDR1 reads SGHRS; CDR2 reads YFSETQ. Trimming pared 2 bases from V and 4 bases from J, leaving 15 bases between. This CDR3 is 15 amino acids long. This CDR3 reads CASSFPLMDRETQYF. The CDR3 nucleotides read TGCGCCAGCAGCTTCCCCCTAATGGACAGAGAGACCCAGTACTTC.

The CDR3 spells CASSRGTGDNEQFF. DNA of the CDR3: TGCGCCAGCAGCCGAGGGACAGGGGACAATGAGCAGTTCTTC. The V gene is TRBV4-1, the J gene TRBJ2-1; TRBD1 matches at 10 bases. The CDR3 runs to 14 residues. CDR1 and CDR2 from the germline V gene are MGHRA and YSYEKL. The V segment lost 4 bases and the J segment 5 bases; nucleotides outside the gene matches: 2.

This chain links TRBV30 with TRBJ1-1; tentative D call: TRBD1 (5 bases). This CDR3 spans 11 amino acids. Looked up from germline, CDR1 is GTSNPN and CDR2 is SVGIG (reference sequence). V lost 7 bases, J lost 2 bases, and 8 bases lay in between. This CDR3 is CALTENTEAFF. Written as DNA, the CDR3 is TGTGCCTTGACAGAAAACACTGAAGCTTTCTTT.

CDR3 protein: CASSLVSRSYNEQFF. CDR3 DNA: TGTGCCAGCAGCCTCGTAAGCCGCTCCTACAATGAGCAGTTCTTC. This chain uses TRBV7-9 with TRBJ2-1; D is uncertain. The CDR3 extends over 15 amino acids. CDR1 and CDR2 (germline): SEHNR, FQNEAQ (reference sequence). Trimming removed 5 bases from V and 0 bases from J, with 11 bases in between.

The chain uses TRBV29-1 and TRBJ2-1; D gene ambiguous. The CDR3 totals 12 residues. V dropped 3 bases and J dropped 6 bases, with 9 bases sitting between them. The germline V gene encodes CDR1 SQVTM and CDR2 ANQGSEA. CDR3 DNA: TGCAGCGTTGAGAGCGATATCAATGAGCAGTTCTTC. As protein: CSVESDINEQFF.

V usage is TRBV6-2 or TRBV6-3 and J usage is TRBJ1-2; TRBD1 aligns across 9 bases. V was pared by 4 bases and J by 5 bases, with 11 bases of the junction left unmatched. The CDR3 loop spans 16 amino acids. Germline-derived CDR1 and CDR2 are MNHEY and SVGEGT. In DNA form, the CDR3 reads TGTGCCAGCAGTTCGCAGACCTACAGGGGGCGGTATGGCTACACCTTC. Protein: CASSSQTYRGRYGYTF.

CDR3 residues: CASSRDITYEQYF. CDR3 nucleotides: TGCGCCAGCAGCCGGGACATTACCTACGAGCAGTACTTC. The chain uses TRBV4-1 and TRBJ2-7; maybe TRBD1 (6 bases). The CDR3 spans 13 residues. V lost 4 bases and J 2 bases, leaving 9 bases between the germline ends. CDR1 is MGHRA and CDR2 is YSYEKL in the germline V gene.

The rearrangement links TRBV20-1 to TRBJ2-7; D possibly corresponds to TRBD2 (6 bases). This CDR3 has 11 residues. CDR1 is DFQATT, CDR2 SNEGSKA, per germline (reference sequence). This CDR3 reads CRGGDAYEQYF. The CDR3 DNA follows: TGCAGAGGAGGGGATGCCTACGAGCAGTACTTC.

The chain employs TRBV6-2 or TRBV6-3 and TRBJ2-2, with D possibly being TRBD2 (5 bases). From germline, CDR1 is MNHEY and CDR2 SVGEGT. V was trimmed by 2 bases and J by 6 bases, leaving 10 bases between them. The CDR3 spans 14 residues. Here the CDR3 reads CASSYTGVAGELFF. In DNA form, the CDR3 reads TGTGCCAGCAGTTACACCGGGGTGGCCGGGGAGCTGTTTTTT.

V gene TRBV7-8 combines with J gene TRBJ1-5, with D maybe TRBD1 (5 bases). Germline CDR1 reads SGHVS; CDR2 reads FQNEAQ. The V gene lost 5 bases and the J gene lost 3 bases, with 11 bases spanning the gap. The CDR3 extends over 14 amino acids. The DNA of the CDR3 is TGTGCCAGCAGCGTGCAGGGTACCAATCAGCCCCAGCATTTT. Translating gives CASSVQGTNQPQHF.

This clone was observed once. The chain carries TRBV29-1 and TRBJ2-7; 7 positions match TRBD2. Germline trimming cut 6 bases from V and 2 bases from J; bases unmatched to any gene: 4. The CDR3 is made up of 12 amino acids. CDR1 and CDR2 (germline): SQVTM, ANQGSEA. The CDR3 protein is CSVGGTTYEQYF. CDR3 coding DNA: TGCAGCGTGGGGGGGACTACCTACGAGCAGTACTTC.

V gene TRBV5-6 combines with J gene TRBJ1-2; no clear D. CDR1 is SGHDT, CDR2 YYEEEE, per germline. V lost 5 bases and J 1 base, leaving 3 bases between the germline ends. The CDR3 is 11 residues long. The CDR3 sequence: CASSRNYGYTF. CDR3 coding DNA: TGTGCCAGCAGTCGTAACTATGGCTACACCTTC.